This section outlines one T cell receptor (beta chain) sequence together with its context. The antigen is undetermined. Expressed TCRB transcripts were sequenced because the entire RNA isolate underwent reverse transcription. The protocol was immunoSEQ multiplex PCR, while the TCRdb copy is restricted to in-frame clones and leaves out a portion. The sample records about 240,000 clones, 25% to 35% being singletons. The sample originates from a study of beta chain features in type 1 diabetes. Whole-study findings and limits: Healthy donors had naive, central memory and Treg TCRB repertoires that appeared less similar than those seen among patients. A pattern of fewer insertions and more deletions at VDJ junctions was seen in type 1 diabetes patients. PCR might pick shorter templates more often, in the same way for patients and controls.

V lost 8 bases, J lost 12 bases, and 32 bases lay in between. The CDR3 sequence is 16 residues long. Purities in excess of 95% were seen in all sorted populations. V usage is TRBV6-7 and J usage is TRBJ2-7; D may correspond to TRBD1 or TRBD2 (6 bases each). TRBV6-7 is an open reading frame whose function is uncertain. The sequencing sample was made of central memory CD4+ T cells from blood. The TCR was taken from a man between 25 and 39 years old in good health. As DNA, the CDR3 is TGTGCCAGCCTTGACGATCCTGCCGGGCCGGGGGCCAGGGGGTACTTC. This codes for CASLDDPAGPGARGYF.